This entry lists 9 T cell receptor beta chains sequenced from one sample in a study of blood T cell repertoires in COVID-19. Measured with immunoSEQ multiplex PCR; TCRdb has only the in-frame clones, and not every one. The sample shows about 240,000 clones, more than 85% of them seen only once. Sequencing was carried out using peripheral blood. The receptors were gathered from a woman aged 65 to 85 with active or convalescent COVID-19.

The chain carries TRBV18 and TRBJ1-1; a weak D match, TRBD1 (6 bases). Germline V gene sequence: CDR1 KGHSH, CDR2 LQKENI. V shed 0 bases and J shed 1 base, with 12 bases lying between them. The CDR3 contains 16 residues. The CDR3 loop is CASSPPRGGENTEAFF. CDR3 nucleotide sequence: TGTGCCAGCTCACCACCCCGGGGGGGCGAGAACACTGAAGCTTTCTTT.

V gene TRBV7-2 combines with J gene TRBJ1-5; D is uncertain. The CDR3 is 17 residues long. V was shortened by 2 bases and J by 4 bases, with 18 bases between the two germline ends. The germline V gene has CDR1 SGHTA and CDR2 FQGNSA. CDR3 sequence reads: CASSLSGIAVGNQPQHF. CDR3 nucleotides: TGTGCCAGCAGCTTAAGTGGCATAGCGGTGGGGAATCAGCCCCAGCATTTT. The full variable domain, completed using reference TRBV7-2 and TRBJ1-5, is GAGVSQSPSNKVTEKGKDVELRCDPISGHTALYWYRQSLGQGLEFLIYFQGNSAPDKSGLPSDRFSAERTGGSVSTLTIQRTQQEDSAVYLCASSLSGIAVGNQPQHFGDGTRLSIL.

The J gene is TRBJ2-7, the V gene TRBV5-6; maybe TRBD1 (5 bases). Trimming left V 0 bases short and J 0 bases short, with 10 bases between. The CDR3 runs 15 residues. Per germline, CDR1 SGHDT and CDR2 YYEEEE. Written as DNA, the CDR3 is TGTGCCAGCAGCTTGGGTTTGACAGCCTCCTACGAGCAGTACTTC. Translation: CASSLGLTASYEQYF.

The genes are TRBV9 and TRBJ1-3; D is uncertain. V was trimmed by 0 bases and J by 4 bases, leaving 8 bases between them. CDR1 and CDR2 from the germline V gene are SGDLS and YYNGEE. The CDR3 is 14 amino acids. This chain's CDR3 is CASSVGSLGNTIYF. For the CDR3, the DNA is TGTGCCAGCAGCGTAGGTTCCCTAGGAAACACCATATATTTT. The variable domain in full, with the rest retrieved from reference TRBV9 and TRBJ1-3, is DSGVTQTPKHLITATGQRVTLRCSPRSGDLSVYWYQQSLDQGLQFLIQYYNGEERAKGNILERFSAQQFPDLHSELNLSSLELGDSALYFCASSVGSLGNTIYFGEGSWLTVV.

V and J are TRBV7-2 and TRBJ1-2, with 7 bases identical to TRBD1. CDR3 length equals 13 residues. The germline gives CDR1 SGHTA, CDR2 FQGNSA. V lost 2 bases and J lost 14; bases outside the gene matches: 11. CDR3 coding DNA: TGTGCCAGCAGCTTATTACGACAGGGCACGCGAACCTTC. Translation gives CASSLLRQGTRTF.

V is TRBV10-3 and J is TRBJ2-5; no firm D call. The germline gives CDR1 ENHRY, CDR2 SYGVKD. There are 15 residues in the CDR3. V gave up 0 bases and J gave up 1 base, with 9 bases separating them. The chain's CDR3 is CAISESDNSQETQYF. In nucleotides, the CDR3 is TGTGCCATCAGTGAGTCGGATAACAGCCAAGAGACCCAGTACTTC.

DNA for the CDR3: TGTGCCAGCAGCACCCGGACAGATCGCTCTTCACCCCTCCACTTT. It is translated as CASSTRTDRSSPLHF. The chain employs TRBV7-9 and TRBJ1-6, with D possibly TRBD1 on 6 matching bases. Germline V lookup: CDR1 SEHNR, CDR2 FQNEAQ (reference sequence). This CDR3 contains 15 residues. The germline V and J ends were trimmed by 5 bases and 9 bases, with 17 bases remaining between them. The full variable domain, with the rest looked up from reference TRBV7-9 and TRBJ1-6, is DTGVSQNPRHKITKRGQNVTFRCDPISEHNRLYWYRQTLGQGPEFLTYFQNEAQLEKSRLLSDRFSAERPKGSFSTLEIQRTEQGDSAMYLCASSTRTDRSSPLHFGNGTRLTVT.

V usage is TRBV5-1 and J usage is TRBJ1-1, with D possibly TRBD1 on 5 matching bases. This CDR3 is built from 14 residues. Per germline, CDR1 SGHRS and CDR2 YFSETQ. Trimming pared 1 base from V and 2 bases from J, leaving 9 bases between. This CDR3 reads CASSLLQGNTEAFF. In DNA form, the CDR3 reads TGCGCCAGCAGCTTGTTGCAGGGTAACACTGAAGCTTTCTTT. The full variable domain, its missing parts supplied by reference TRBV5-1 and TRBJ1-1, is KAGVTQTPRYLIKTRGQQVTLSCSPISGHRSVSWYQQTPGQGLQFLFEYFSETQRNKGNFPGRFSGRQFSNSRSEMNVSTLELGDSALYLCASSLLQGNTEAFFGQGTRLTVV.

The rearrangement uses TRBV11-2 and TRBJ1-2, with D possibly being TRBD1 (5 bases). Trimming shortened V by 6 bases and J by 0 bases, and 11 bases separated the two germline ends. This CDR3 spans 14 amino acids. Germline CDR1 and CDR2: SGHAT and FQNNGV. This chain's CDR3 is CASSPGLANYGYTF. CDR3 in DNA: TGTGCCAGCAGTCCAGGGTTAGCTAACTATGGCTACACCTTC. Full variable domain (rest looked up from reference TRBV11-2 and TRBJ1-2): EAGVAQSPRYKIIEKRQSVAFWCNPISGHATLYWYQQILGQGPKLLIQFQNNGVVDDSQLPKDRFSAERLKGVDSTLKIQPAKLEDSAVYLCASSPGLANYGYTFGSGTRLTVV.